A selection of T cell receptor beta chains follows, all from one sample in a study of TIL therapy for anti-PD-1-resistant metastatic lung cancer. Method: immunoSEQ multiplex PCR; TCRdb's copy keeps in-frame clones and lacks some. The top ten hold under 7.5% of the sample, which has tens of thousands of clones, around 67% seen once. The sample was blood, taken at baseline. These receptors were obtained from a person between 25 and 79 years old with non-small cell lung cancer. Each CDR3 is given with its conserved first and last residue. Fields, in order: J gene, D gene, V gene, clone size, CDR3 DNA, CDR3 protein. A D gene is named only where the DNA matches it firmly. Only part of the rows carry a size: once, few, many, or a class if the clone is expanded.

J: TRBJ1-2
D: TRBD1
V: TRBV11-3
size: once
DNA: TGTGCCAGCAGCTTAGGGGACACGGGACAGGGGGCAATCGGGTATGGCTACACCTTC
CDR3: CASSLGDTGQGAIGYGYTF

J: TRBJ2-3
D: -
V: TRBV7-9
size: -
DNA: TGTGCCAGCAGCTTCACACAGAGATCAGATACGCAGTATTTT
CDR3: CASSFTQRSDTQYF

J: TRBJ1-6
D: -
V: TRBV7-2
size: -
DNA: TGTGCCGGCCGAGACGGGTTACCTAATTCACCCCTCCACTTT
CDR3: CAGRDGLPNSPLHF

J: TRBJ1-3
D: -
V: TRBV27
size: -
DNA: TGTGCCAGCCTCTCTGGAAACACCATATATTTT
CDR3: CASLSGNTIYF

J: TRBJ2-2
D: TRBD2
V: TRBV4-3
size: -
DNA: TGCGCCAGCAGCCACTCAGCGGGGGGAAAAGGCGGGGAGCTGTTTTTT
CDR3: CASSHSAGGKGGELFF

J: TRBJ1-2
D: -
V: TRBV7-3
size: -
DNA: TGTGCCAGCAGCTTAGGCAGGGGTTACGATGGCTACACCTTC
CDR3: CASSLGRGYDGYTF

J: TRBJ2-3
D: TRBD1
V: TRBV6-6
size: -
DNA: TGTGCCAGCAGTCAACAGGGGGCTAGCACAGATACGCAGTATTTT
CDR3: CASSQQGASTDTQYF

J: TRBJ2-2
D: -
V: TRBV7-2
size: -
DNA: TGTGCCAGCAGCTTAGTGCCCGCCACCGGGGAGCTGTTTTTT
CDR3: CASSLVPATGELFF

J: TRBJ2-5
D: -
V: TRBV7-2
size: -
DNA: TGTGCCAGCAGCCCTTACCGGCTAGTGGCAGAGACCCAGTACTTC
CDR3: CASSPYRLVAETQYF

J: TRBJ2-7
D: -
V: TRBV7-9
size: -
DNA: TGTGCCAGCAGCCCAAGGCAGGCGGCCTACGAGCAGTACTTC
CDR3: CASSPRQAAYEQYF

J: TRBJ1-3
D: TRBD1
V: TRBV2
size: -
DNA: TGTGCCAGCAGGGCCAGGGGGAACGGAAACACCATATATTTT
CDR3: CASRARGNGNTIYF

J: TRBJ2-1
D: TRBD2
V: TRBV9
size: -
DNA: TGTGCCAGCAGCGCACGGACTAGCGGGAATTGGGATGAGCAGTTCTTC
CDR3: CASSARTSGNWDEQFF

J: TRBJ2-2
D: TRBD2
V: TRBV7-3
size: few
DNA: TGTGCCAGCAGCGTCAAAGCGGGAGGGGAAGCCGGGGAGCTGTTTTTT
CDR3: CASSVKAGGEAGELFF

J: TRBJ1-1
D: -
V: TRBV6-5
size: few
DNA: TGTGCCAGCAGTTACTCGCGGGTGTTCGACACTGAAGCTTTCTTT
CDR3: CASSYSRVFDTEAFF

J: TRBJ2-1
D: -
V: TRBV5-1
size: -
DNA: TGCGCCAGCAGCACCCATAGTGGCGAGCAGTTCTTC
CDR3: CASSTHSGEQFF

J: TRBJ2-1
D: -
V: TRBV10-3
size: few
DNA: TGTGCCATCAGTGGTACGGCATACAATGAGCAGTTCTTC
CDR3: CAISGTAYNEQFF

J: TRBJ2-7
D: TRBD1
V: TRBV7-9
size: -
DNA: TGTGCCAGCAGCGTAGGACAGGACGGCGAGCAGTACTTC
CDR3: CASSVGQDGEQYF

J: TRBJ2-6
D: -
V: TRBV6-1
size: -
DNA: TGTGCCAGCAGAGACAGACAGACTGGGGCCAACGTCCTGACTTTC
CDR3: CASRDRQTGANVLTF

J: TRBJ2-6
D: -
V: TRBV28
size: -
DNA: TGTGCCAGCAGTTTATTGGACAGATCTATAATTGGGGCCAACGTCCTGACTTTC
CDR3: CASSLLDRSIIGANVLTF

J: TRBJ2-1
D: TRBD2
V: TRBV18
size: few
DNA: TGTGCCAGCTCACCCCCGGGGGGAGTGCAGTTCTTC
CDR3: CASSPPGGVQFF

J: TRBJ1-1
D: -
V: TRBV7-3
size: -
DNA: TGTGCCAGCAGCTTGGGCGAGAACACTGAAGCTTTCTTT
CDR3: CASSLGENTEAFF

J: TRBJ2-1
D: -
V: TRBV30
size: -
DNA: TGTGCCTGGACGACTACCGTTGGGGAGCAGTTCTTC
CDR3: CAWTTTVGEQFF

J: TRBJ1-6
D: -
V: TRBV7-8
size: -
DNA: TGTGCCAGCAGCTTAGCGTTATATAATTCACCCCTCCACTTT
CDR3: CASSLALYNSPLHF

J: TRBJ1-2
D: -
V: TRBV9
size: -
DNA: TGTGCCAGCAGCGAGGCAGGGAGTTATGGCTACACCTTC
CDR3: CASSEAGSYGYTF

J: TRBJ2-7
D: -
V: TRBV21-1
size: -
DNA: TGTGCCAGCAGCAAACCAGGGCTCACCTACGAGCAGTACTTC
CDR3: CASSKPGLTYEQYF

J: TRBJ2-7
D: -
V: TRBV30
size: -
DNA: TGTGCCTGGAGTGTTAGCGGCGAGCAGTACTTC
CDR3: CAWSVSGEQYF

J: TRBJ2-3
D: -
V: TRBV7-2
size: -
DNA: TGTGCCAGCAGCTTAGCCCATTTCACAGATACGCAGTATTTT
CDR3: CASSLAHFTDTQYF

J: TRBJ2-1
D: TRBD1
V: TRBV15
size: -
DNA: TGTGCCACCAGCAGCCGGGACAGGGAGTTCGATGAGCAGTTCTTC
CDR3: CATSSRDREFDEQFF

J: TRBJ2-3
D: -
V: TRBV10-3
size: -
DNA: TGTGCCATCAGTGACCCCAACAGGTCAGATACGCAGTATTTT
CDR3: CAISDPNRSDTQYF

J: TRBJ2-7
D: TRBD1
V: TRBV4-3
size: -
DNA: TGCGCCAGCAGCCAGCACCGGGACAGCTCCTACGAGCAGTACTTC
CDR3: CASSQHRDSSYEQYF

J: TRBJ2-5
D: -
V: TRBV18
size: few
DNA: TGTGCCAGCTCACCAGCAGGGGCAGAGACCCAGTACTTC
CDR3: CASSPAGAETQYF

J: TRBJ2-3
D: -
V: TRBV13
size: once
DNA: TGTGCCAGCAGCTTATTGGGGGCAGGGACAGATACGCAGTATTTT
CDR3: CASSLLGAGTDTQYF

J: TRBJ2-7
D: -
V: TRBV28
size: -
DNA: TGTGCCAGCAGTACCAGTCGAGCAGGACAGAAACTCTACGAGCAGTACTTC
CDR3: CASSTSRAGQKLYEQYF

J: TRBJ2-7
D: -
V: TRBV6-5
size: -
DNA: TGTGCCAGCAGCCAGAACCGCTACGAGCAGTACTTC
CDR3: CASSQNRYEQYF

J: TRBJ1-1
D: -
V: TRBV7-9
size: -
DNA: TGTGCCAGCAGCTTACGAGGGCTGAACACTGAAGCTTTCTTT
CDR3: CASSLRGLNTEAFF

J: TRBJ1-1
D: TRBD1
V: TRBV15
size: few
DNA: TGTGCCACCAGCACGGACAGGGGAGCTGAAGCTTTCTTT
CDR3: CATSTDRGAEAFF

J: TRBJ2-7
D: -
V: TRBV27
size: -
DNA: TGTGCCAGCAGTTTTGTCCAGGGGGGCGAGCAGTACTTC
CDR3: CASSFVQGGEQYF

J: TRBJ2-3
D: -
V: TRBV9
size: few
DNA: TGTGCCAGCAGCTCTCGCCGGCTAGATACGCAGTATTTT
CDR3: CASSSRRLDTQYF

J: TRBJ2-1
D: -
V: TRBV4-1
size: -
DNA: TGCGCCAGCAGCCAAGGGACCCGGGGGTACTACAATGAGCAGTTCTTC
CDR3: CASSQGTRGYYNEQFF

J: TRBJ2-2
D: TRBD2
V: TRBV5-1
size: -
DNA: TGCGCCAGCAGCTTGGGGACTAGCGGGACCACCGGGGAGCTGTTTTTT
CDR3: CASSLGTSGTTGELFF

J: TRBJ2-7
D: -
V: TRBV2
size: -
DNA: TGTGCCACGTCCGGACAATCCTACGAGCAGTACTTC
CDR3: CATSGQSYEQYF

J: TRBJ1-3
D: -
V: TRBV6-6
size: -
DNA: TGTGCCAGCAGTTTGGGACAAATCTCTGGAAACACCATATATTTT
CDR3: CASSLGQISGNTIYF

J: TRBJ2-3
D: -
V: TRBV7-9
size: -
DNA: TGTGCCAGCAGCCCCAGGGCCGAGGGGCAGTATTTT
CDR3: CASSPRAEGQYF

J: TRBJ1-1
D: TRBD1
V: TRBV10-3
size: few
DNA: TGTGCCATCAAGGACAGGACTGAAGCTTTCTTT
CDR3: CAIKDRTEAFF

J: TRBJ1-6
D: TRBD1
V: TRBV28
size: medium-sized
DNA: TGTGCCAGCAGCGGACAGGATTATAATTCACCCCTCCACTTT
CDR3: CASSGQDYNSPLHF

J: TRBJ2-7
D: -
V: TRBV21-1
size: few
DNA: TGTGCCAGCAGCAAAGAGAGGGGCATCAGGTTGGAGTACTTC
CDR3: CASSKERGIRLEYF

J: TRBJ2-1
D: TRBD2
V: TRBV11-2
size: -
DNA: TGTGCCAGCAGCTTTGCCGGGACTATCTACAATGAGCAGTTCTTC
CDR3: CASSFAGTIYNEQFF

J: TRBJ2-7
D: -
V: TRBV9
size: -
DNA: TGTGCCAGCAGCGCGAGTCTTGGGGGAGACGAGCAGTACTTC
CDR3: CASSASLGGDEQYF